The text below deals with one TCR beta chain. Its antigen is not known. This record belongs to a study of Ad26.COV2.S vaccination and SARS-CoV-2 variants. Produced via immunoSEQ multiplex PCR; TCRdb's table is partial and in-frame only. The sample lists 300,000 to 400,000 clones, around nine tenths occurring once. Treatment reported: some 20 received Ad26.COV2.S at low or high dose, single or two shots; 5 received placebo; per-sample allocation not given. Sampling was performed 63 days after the first vaccine or placebo injection. Findings and caveats of the study: Participants given vaccine showed non-spike TCR breadth similar to that of placebo recipients.

CDR3 length equals 12 residues. Trimming at V came to 6 bases and at J to 8 bases, leaving 6 bases not matched to a gene. CDR1 and CDR2 (germline): LNHDA, SQIVND (reference sequence). The chain recombines TRBV19 with TRBJ1-2, with 7 bases identical to TRBD1. This receptor was identified in a person aged 18-60 years who received the Ad26.COV2.S COVID-19 vaccine or a placebo. The sequences come from peripheral blood, collected in a trial of Ad26.COV2.S vaccine versus placebo. For the CDR3, the DNA is TGTGCCAGTAGAGGCGGACAGGAGGGCTACACCTTC. Translating gives CASRGGQEGYTF.